Presented here are 6 T cell receptor beta chains from one specimen sequenced in a study of blood T cell repertoires in COVID-19. Clones were read by immunoSEQ multiplex PCR, and TCRdb kept only the in-frame ones, dropping some. The table shows approximately 99,000 clones, with approximately 86% occurring only once. Sample: peripheral blood. The receptors stem from a man aged 50 or older with COVID-19, enrolled during active disease.

This rearrangement joins TRBV27 to TRBJ1-6; a weak D match, TRBD1 (6 bases). V lost 2 bases and J lost 6, with 14 bases in between. Germline CDR1 MNHEY, CDR2 SMNVEV (reference sequence). The CDR3 is 16 amino acids. DNA for the CDR3: TGTGCCAGCAGTTTAGTGGGGAGGGGGGGTAATTCACCCCTCCACTTT. It is translated as CASSLVGRGGNSPLHF.

CDR3 region: CASRPGRTEAFF. The CDR3 DNA sequence: TGTGCCAGTAGACCAGGGAGGACTGAAGCTTTCTTT. The rearrangement joins TRBV19 to TRBJ1-1; TRBD1 might be the D (5 bases). The CDR3 runs to 12 residues. Per germline, CDR1 LNHDA and CDR2 SQIVND (reference sequence). Between the trimmed V and J ends, which lost 6 bases and 5 bases, there was a span of 10 bases.

This chain connects TRBV2 to TRBJ1-5; 10 nucleotides agree with TRBD1. From germline, CDR1 is SNHLY and CDR2 FYNNEI. The CDR3 runs 20 residues. Trimming removed 2 bases from V and 3 bases from J; junction bases left unmatched: 16. The CDR3 sequence: CASSELAGTGALALNQPQHF. The DNA for the CDR3 is TGTGCCAGCAGTGAATTGGCGGGGACAGGGGCCCTCGCACTCAATCAGCCCCAGCATTTT.

This chain connects TRBV3-1 (or the pseudogene TRBV3-2) to TRBJ2-7, with TRBD1 identical over 11 bases. The CDR3 contains 16 residues. Trimming at V came to 0 bases and at J to 4 bases, leaving 5 bases not matched to a gene. CDR1 and CDR2 from the germline V gene are LGHDT and YNNKEL (reference sequence). CDR3 in DNA: TGTGCCAGCAGCCAAGATGAAGGGACAGGGGGGTACGAGCAGTACTTC. Amino acids: CASSQDEGTGGYEQYF.

This rearrangement joins TRBV29-1 to TRBJ1-1, with D possibly being TRBD1 (5 bases). CDR3 length: 13 amino acids. Between the trimmed V and J ends, which lost 4 bases and 6 bases, there was a span of 15 bases. From germline, CDR1 is SQVTM and CDR2 ANQGSEA. CDR3 nucleotide sequence: TGCAGCGTTGCGAGTCAGGGTGGCGCTGAAGCTTTCTTT. Amino acids: CSVASQGGAEAFF. The full variable domain, in which reference TRBV29-1 and TRBJ1-1 provide the parts outside the CDR3, is SAVISQKPSRDICQRGTSLTIQCQVDSQVTMMFWYRQQPGQSLTLIATANQGSEATYESGFVIDKFPISRPNLTFSTLTVSNMSPEDSSIYLCSVASQGGAEAFFGQGTRLTVV.

The DNA for the CDR3 is TGCGCCAGCAGCTCGCACGGTACCTACGAGCAGTACTTC. Encoded protein: CASSSHGTYEQYF. J is TRBJ2-7 and V is TRBV5-1; D uncertain. V was shortened by 3 bases and J by 2 bases, with 9 bases between the two germline ends. CDR1 SGHRS and CDR2 YFSETQ come from the germline V gene. The CDR3 length is 13 residues.